This T cell receptor beta chain was found in a study of cytomegalovirus exposure and HLA in healthy donors (dated by TCRdb to about 2017). Context from the whole study: According to a later analysis, one platform produced both the 110 or so validation repertoires and the roughly 640 repertoires of the first cohort. The study aimed to test whether signatures of past pathogen exposure could be identified by cataloging public T cell receptors. In addition to the first cohort of roughly 700 subjects, a separate validation cohort of approximately 130 different subjects was used. To predict cytomegalovirus infection status, the study brought together high-throughput TCR immunosequencing, statistical association of individual TCRs with disease status, and machine learning. General study outcomes and caveats: Most TCR sequences were seen in very few donors, while some public TCRs were found in many individuals. The study gave a list of 150 to 200 TCR beta chains associated with cytomegalovirus. The authors suggested that the approach could potentially be generalized to other disease states and immunological phenotypes. A later analysis lacked HLA typing for the validation cohort, so it scored co-occurrence in that cohort across all 110 or so repertoires. The classifier was reported to diagnose cytomegalovirus status with high specificity and sensitivity in both the original and validation cohorts. In vitro tests confirmed that a few of the cytomegalovirus-associated TCR beta chains recognize cytomegalovirus antigens. In a later analysis, TCRs clustered in the first cohort were found to also tend to co-occur in the approximately 120 validation repertoires, with approximately 95% of cluster scores above 0.

Donors formed part of the validation cohort, which comprised some 120 subjects and was distinct from the first cohort of under 850 subjects. Spanning cysteine to phenylalanine, the CDR3 consists of 14 amino acids. Only the CDR3 part of the read is kept: 42 bases, read in frame from the first base. V drops 2 bases and J drops 1 base, leaving 9 bases in between. The CDR1 and CDR2 encoded by the germline V gene are SGHDT and YYEEEE. Library generation was performed with the immunoSEQ multiplex PCR assay. As for how the authors treated the data: A statistical classification framework was built for diagnosing cytomegalovirus status from the catalog of TCR beta chain sequences. Held by TCRdb, this immuneACCESS table contains in-frame sequences only and omits some clones. Under half of the omission traces to an unresolved V gene where checked; the cause of the rest is unknown. V, J and clone size are those of that table, while D and trimming were read from the DNA. Present in this sample are tens of thousands of clones, 90% to 95% of which were seen just once. The biggest ten clones account for about 1.5% of the sample.

In regard to this clone: This clone's antigen is unknown. Within one base of it there is no much larger clone, and no base qualities were kept.

The sequenced sample consisted of PBMCs. The chain is assembled from TRBV5-6 and TRBJ1-1; a weak D assignment points to TRBD1 (5 bases agree). The origin of this receptor is a man younger than 35 in good health and CMV-seropositive. The DNA is TGTGCCAGCAGCTTTTGGGGCAGGAACACTGAAGCTTTCTTT. Its protein reads: CASSFWGRNTEAFF. The entire variable domain, with the stretches around the CDR3 drawn from the reference TRBV5-6 and TRBJ1-1 proteins, is DAGVTQSPTHLIKTRGQQVTLRCSPKSGHDTVSWYQQALGQGPQFIFQYYEEEERQRGNFPDRFSGHQFPNYSSELNVNALLLGDSALYLCASSFWGRNTEAFFGQGTRLTVV.